This passage covers 30 T cell receptor beta chains from one sample sequenced in a study of blood T cell repertoires in COVID-19. Some clones are missing from TCRdb's copy, which holds only in-frame ones; the method was immunoSEQ multiplex PCR. Of about 220,000 clones listed, about four fifths are singletons. The sample comprised peripheral blood. The receptors come from a woman aged 25 to 39 who had recovered from COVID-19.

The rearrangement uses TRBV3-1 (or the pseudogene TRBV3-2) and TRBJ2-7; no reliable D call. Germline CDR1 reads LGHDT; CDR2 reads YNNKEL (reference sequence). Trimming shortened V by 3 bases and J by 7 bases, and 13 bases separated the two germline ends. This CDR3 contains 13 residues. The chain's CDR3 is CASSHNPLREQYF. The DNA of the CDR3 is TGTGCCAGCAGCCACAACCCCCTTCGGGAGCAGTACTTC.

The chain employs TRBV5-1 and TRBJ2-3; 10 bases align to TRBD1. Per the germline V gene, CDR1 is SGHRS and CDR2 is YFSETQ. The CDR3 extends over 20 amino acids. J gave up 5 bases and V 0 bases, and 18 bases lay outside the gene matches. Written as DNA, the CDR3 is TGCGCCAGCAGCTTGGCCCCGACAGGGGGCGTAGGTACGGTACAAGATACGCAGTATTTT. This translates into CASSLAPTGGVGTVQDTQYF.

The chain combines TRBV19 with TRBJ1-6; D remains ambiguous. There are 11 residues in the CDR3. The germline CDR1 and CDR2 sequences are LNHDA and SQIVND (reference sequence). V was trimmed by 3 bases and J by 14 bases, leaving 8 bases between them. Here the CDR3 DNA reads TGTGCCAGTAGTATGACATCGACCCTCCACTTT. This sequence encodes CASSMTSTLHF.

This clone was seen a few times. The DNA for the CDR3 is TGCGCCAGCAGCCCGGAGGGCTACGAGCAGTACTTC. Residues: CASSPEGYEQYF. This chain links TRBV5-1 with TRBJ2-7, with D possibly being TRBD2 (6 bases). V was clipped by 4 bases and J by 3 bases, with 8 bases between them. CDR3 size: 12 residues. Germline assignment: CDR1 SGHRS and CDR2 YFSETQ.

J is TRBJ2-4 and V is TRBV6-5; 13 nucleotides line up with TRBD2. Looked up from germline, CDR1 is MNHEY and CDR2 is SVGAGI. J lost 8 bases, V lost 6 bases, and 4 bases had no gene match. The CDR3 is 14 amino acids. The CDR3 is CASRRTSGRDIQYF. CDR3 bases: TGTGCCAGCAGAAGGACTAGCGGGAGAGACATTCAGTACTTC.

The chain uses TRBV5-4 and TRBJ1-5; TRBD1 agrees at 8 bases. The CDR3 is made up of 15 amino acids. V shed 4 bases, J shed 6 bases, and the junction held 9 bases outside the gene matches. Germline values: CDR1 SGHNT, CDR2 YYREEE (reference sequence). The CDR3 protein is CASSPRDRLTQPQHF. The DNA for the CDR3 is TGTGCCAGCAGCCCAAGGGACAGGTTGACTCAGCCCCAGCATTTT.

In its sample, this clone was seen once. V is TRBV7-8 and J is TRBJ2-1, with TRBD2 identical over 9 bases. Germline CDR1 reads SGHVS; CDR2 reads FQNEAQ. The V gene end was trimmed by 5 bases and the J gene end by 10 bases; junction bases not matched to a gene: 12. The CDR3 has 15 residues. For the CDR3, the DNA is TGTGCCAGCAGCCCCCAGATGCGGGAGGGCCGGGAGCAGTTCTTC. This translates into CASSPQMREGREQFF.

The CDR3 region has the DNA TGTGCCGCCGGTTCTTCCGGGACAGGGAACACTGAAGCTTTCTTT. Translation: CAAGSSGTGNTEAFF. The chain combines TRBV7-9 with TRBJ1-1; 8 nucleotides align to TRBD1. V lost 11 bases, J lost 1 base, and 12 bases stayed unmatched. The CDR3 has 15 residues. Germline V gene lookup returns CDR1 SEHNR and CDR2 FQNEAQ (reference sequence).

The chain links TRBV2 to TRBJ1-1; D is uncertain. Germline CDR1 and CDR2: SNHLY and FYNNEI. V lost 2 bases, J lost 11 bases, and 12 bases lay in between. CDR3 length: 12 amino acids. CDR3 loop: CASSEPGPRAFF. In nucleotides, the CDR3 is TGTGCCAGCAGTGAACCAGGTCCTCGGGCTTTCTTT.

This sequence joins TRBV29-1 and TRBJ2-1; tentatively, D is TRBD1 (5 bases). The CDR3 length is 12 residues. The germline CDR1 and CDR2 sequences are SQVTM and ANQGSEA. V gave up 7 bases and J gave up 9 bases, with 16 bases separating them. This chain's CDR3 is CSGASQGPEQFF. As DNA, the CDR3 is TGCAGCGGTGCCTCCCAGGGTCCTGAGCAGTTCTTC.

The J gene is TRBJ1-1, the V gene TRBV7-3; D unclear. The V gene lost 0 bases and the J gene lost 0 bases, with 8 bases spanning the gap. In germline, CDR1 is SGHTA, CDR2 FQGTGA. The CDR3 covers 15 residues. The CDR3 spells CASSLTGTVNTEAFF. The CDR3 DNA follows: TGTGCCAGCAGCTTAACGGGTACAGTGAACACTGAAGCTTTCTTT.

This clone was recorded once. The chain employs TRBV9 and TRBJ1-5; D not resolved. V was pared by 0 bases and J by 4 bases, with 5 bases between. The germline gives CDR1 SGDLS, CDR2 YYNGEE. CDR3 length: 13 amino acids. DNA for the CDR3: TGTGCCAGCAGCGTAGGAGATAATCAGCCCCAGCATTTT. Protein product: CASSVGDNQPQHF.

V and J are TRBV5-8 and TRBJ2-1; TRBD2 matches at 11 bases. Germline assignment: CDR1 SGHTS and CDR2 YDEGEE. Germline trimming cut 7 bases from V and 4 bases from J; bases unmatched to any gene: 10. The CDR3 contains 16 residues. CDR3 region: CASGNSGRVSYNEQFF. The DNA for the CDR3 is TGTGCCAGCGGTAATAGCGGGAGGGTATCGTACAATGAGCAGTTCTTC.

V gene TRBV28 combines with J gene TRBJ1-2; 10 positions agree with TRBD1. V lost 5 bases and J lost 6; bases outside the gene matches: 9. The CDR3 spans 15 residues. Germline values: CDR1 MDHEN, CDR2 SYDVKM. The CDR3 region is CASSRPLTGGDGYTF. The CDR3 DNA sequence: TGTGCCAGCAGTCGCCCCTTGACAGGGGGCGATGGCTACACCTTC.

This rearrangement joins TRBV2 to TRBJ1-1; 7 bases agree with TRBD1. Germline-derived CDR1 and CDR2 are SNHLY and FYNNEI. V gave up 5 bases and J gave up 4 bases; unmatched junction bases: 7. This CDR3 is built from 14 residues. CDR3 region: CASSSRRGTTEAFF. The DNA of the CDR3 is TGTGCCAGCAGTTCTCGCAGGGGGACCACTGAAGCTTTCTTT.

V is TRBV9 and J is TRBJ2-7, with TRBD1 matching 9 bases. The trim removed 4 bases at V and 0 bases at J, leaving 11 bases unmatched. The CDR3 sequence is 17 residues long. Per germline, CDR1 SGDLS and CDR2 YYNGEE. CDR3 loop: CASSPRTGDLSSYEQYF. The CDR3 DNA follows: TGTGCCAGCAGCCCCCGGACAGGGGACCTCAGCTCCTACGAGCAGTACTTC.

The chain links TRBV14 to TRBJ2-7, with TRBD2 as a possible D gene (5 bases). This CDR3 contains 16 residues. The ends were cut back, 4 bases at V and 0 bases at J, with 16 bases in the middle. The germline V gene encodes CDR1 SGHDN and CDR2 FVKESK. CDR3 nucleotides: TGTGCCAGCAGCCCCTTAACGGGGTGGAGCTCCTACGAGCAGTACTTC. Amino acid sequence: CASSPLTGWSSYEQYF.

J is TRBJ2-7 and V is TRBV28, with 9 nucleotides matching TRBD2. J gave up 0 bases and V 6 bases, and 6 bases lay outside the gene matches. Looked up from germline, CDR1 is MDHEN and CDR2 is SYDVKM. CDR3 length: 15 residues. The CDR3 protein is CASSSLAGSSYEQYF. Here the CDR3 DNA reads TGTGCCAGCAGCTCCCTAGCGGGGAGCTCCTACGAGCAGTACTTC.

This clone was detected a few times. The chain combines TRBV11-3 with TRBJ2-1; TRBD1 might be the D (5 bases). The CDR3 has 18 amino acids. Germline CDR1 and CDR2: SGHNT and YENEEA. The ends were cut back, 0 bases at V and 4 bases at J, with 19 bases in the middle. CDR3 residues: CASSLDAPQIGVYNEQFF. In DNA, the CDR3 is TGTGCCAGCAGCTTAGATGCCCCCCAGATAGGGGTTTACAATGAGCAGTTCTTC.

The V and J genes are TRBV7-3 and TRBJ1-1; 10 nucleotides line up with TRBD1. The CDR3 totals 14 residues. Germline V CDR1 and CDR2: SGHTA, FQGTGA. The V and J ends lost 5 bases and 6 bases, in that order; junction bases with no gene match: 6. CDR3 protein: CASSRRQGAAEAFF. CDR3 sequence (DNA): TGTGCCAGCAGCCGCAGACAGGGGGCCGCTGAAGCTTTCTTT.

The gene calls are TRBV6-5 and TRBJ1-3; 9 bases align to TRBD1. After removal of 2 bases from V and 4 bases from J, the junction contained 0 bases not matched to a gene. CDR3 length equals 14 residues. CDR1 is MNHEY and CDR2 is SVGAGI in the germline V gene. The chain's CDR3 is CASSYGTGGNTIYF. The CDR3 DNA sequence: TGTGCCAGCAGTTACGGGACAGGGGGAAACACCATATATTTT.

Remarks on this clone: Other DNA sequences in this sample translate to the same CDR3. This chain uses TRBV6-1 with TRBJ1-2; the D gene is possibly TRBD1 (6 bases). Between the trimmed V and J ends, which lost 2 bases and 2 bases, there was a span of 6 bases. Germline V gene sequence: CDR1 MNHNS, CDR2 SASEGT. The CDR3 contains 13 residues. CDR3 DNA sequence: TGTGCCAGCAGTGAACAGGGGAACTATGGCTACACCTTC. Its protein is CASSEQGNYGYTF.

V is TRBV27 and J is TRBJ2-7; 7 bases match TRBD1. This CDR3 spans 13 amino acids. CDR1 is MNHEY and CDR2 is SMNVEV in the germline V gene (reference sequence). Losses at the gene ends were 8 bases for V and 3 bases for J; bases not matched to a gene: 7. The CDR3, as DNA: TGTGCCAGCTGGACAGGTTTCATCTACGAGCAGTACTTC. As protein: CASWTGFIYEQYF.

This chain connects TRBV11-2 to TRBJ2-5, with a tentative D call TRBD1 (6 bases). The germline V gene has CDR1 SGHAT and CDR2 FQNNGV. The CDR3 is made up of 15 amino acids. The V end was cut by 1 base, the J end by 5 bases, with 14 bases between. CDR3 region: CASSLVQGRVETQYF. CDR3 bases: TGTGCCAGCAGCTTAGTTCAGGGGCGGGTTGAGACCCAGTACTTC.

This chain joins TRBV27 and TRBJ2-5; no reliable D call. V dropped 5 bases and J dropped 1 base, with 14 bases sitting between them. This CDR3 has 15 residues. Germline CDR1 is MNHEY and CDR2 is SMNVEV (reference sequence). The CDR3 sequence is CASSPSRHPQETQYF. For the CDR3, the DNA is TGTGCCAGCAGTCCCTCAAGACACCCCCAAGAGACCCAGTACTTC.

V gene TRBV28 combines with J gene TRBJ2-5; TRBD2 agrees at 7 bases. CDR3 length: 16 amino acids. The V segment lost 6 bases and the J segment 5 bases; nucleotides outside the gene matches: 15. CDR1 MDHEN and CDR2 SYDVKM come from the germline V gene. The CDR3 DNA is TGTGCCAGCAGCCCTACCGTGGCTAGCGGAAGGGAGACCCAGTACTTC. Translated: CASSPTVASGRETQYF.

This clone has only one observation. The gene calls are TRBV10-3 and TRBJ1-1; D remains unclear. The CDR3 covers 13 residues. The V end lost 8 bases, the J end lost 1 base, and 11 bases lay between the germline ends. Germline CDR1 is ENHRY and CDR2 is SYGVKD. CDR3 protein: CAIEVHKNTEAFF. The CDR3 region has the DNA TGTGCCATCGAGGTTCACAAGAACACTGAAGCTTTCTTT.

The V and J genes are TRBV27 and TRBJ2-7; 13 positions agree with TRBD2. Looked up from germline, CDR1 is MNHEY and CDR2 is SMNVEV (reference sequence). The CDR3 has 15 residues. J lost 4 bases, V lost 8 bases, and 8 bases had no gene match. The CDR3: CASSKTGLAGYEQYF. DNA for the CDR3: TGTGCCAGCTCAAAAACGGGACTAGCGGGATACGAGCAGTACTTC.

The gene calls are TRBV7-7 and TRBJ2-5, with a possible D match to TRBD1 (6 bases). Germline V gives CDR1 SSHAT, CDR2 FNYEAQ (reference sequence). V was shortened by 2 bases and J by 5 bases, with 12 bases between the two germline ends. This CDR3 contains 14 residues. The CDR3 loop reads CASSLQGQGETQYF. The CDR3 DNA sequence: TGTGCCAGCAGCTTACAGGGACAAGGGGAGACCCAGTACTTC. Full variable domain (rest looked up from reference TRBV7-7 and TRBJ2-5): GAGVSQSPRYKVTKRGQDVTLRCDPISSHATLYWYQQALGQGPEFLTYFNYEAQPDKSGLPSDRFSAERPEGSISTLTIQRTEQRDSAMYRCASSLQGQGETQYFGPGTRLLVL.

This chain's CDR3 is CASSPFGTGTYEQYF. The CDR3 DNA follows: TGTGCCAGCTCACCCTTTGGGACAGGAACCTACGAGCAGTACTTC. V is TRBV18 and J is TRBJ2-7, with 8 bases fitting TRBD1. This CDR3 contains 15 residues. J lost 2 bases, V lost 3 bases, and 6 bases had no gene match. From germline, CDR1 is KGHSH and CDR2 LQKENI.